Below are 19 T cell receptor beta chains sequenced from a single sample in a study of blood T cells in healthy people across ages. A sample-barcoded 5' primer and a J-beta primer mix were used in a second PCR of about 6 to 12 cycles. MiXCR was run by TCRdb on the 5' RACE reads, yielding one entry per CDR3 protein. Here the sample spans about 320,000 distinct CDR3 sequences, roughly 27% being singletons. Sequencing was carried out using blood. These receptors were obtained from a woman aged 70 to 79 in good health.

The chain combines TRBV27 with TRBJ2-4, with a possible D match to TRBD1 (5 bases). Germline V CDR1 and CDR2: MNHEY, SMNVEV (reference sequence). The CDR3 has 15 amino acids. V lost 5 bases, J lost 0 bases, and 11 bases lay in between. CDR3 nucleotides: TGTGCCAGCAGTCCGGACACCCTAGCCAAAAACATTCAGTACTTC. This gives the protein CASSPDTLAKNIQYF.

V gene TRBV29-1 combines with J gene TRBJ2-5; D possibly corresponds to TRBD1 (6 bases). The germline V gene has CDR1 SQVTM and CDR2 ANQGSEA. This CDR3 is 14 amino acids long. V was cut by 7 bases and J by 4 bases, with 19 bases left in between. CDR3 bases: TGCAGCGCCCCGGACAGAATCAAACCAGAGACCCAGTACTTC. Residues: CSAPDRIKPETQYF.

This rearrangement joins TRBV6-2 or TRBV6-3 to TRBJ2-2; D gene uncertain. Per germline, CDR1 MNHEY and CDR2 SVGEGT. The CDR3 totals 13 residues. Between the trimmed V and J ends, which lost 6 bases and 9 bases, there was a span of 14 bases. CDR3 sequence (DNA): TGTGCCAGCAGCGATAGATTATTCCGGGAGCTGTTTTTT. This sequence encodes CASSDRLFRELFF.

J is TRBJ2-5 and V is TRBV5-6; 7 bases fit TRBD2. With V trimmed by 4 bases and J by 0 bases, 6 bases remained unmatched. CDR1 is SGHDT, CDR2 YYEEEE, per germline. The CDR3 runs to 15 residues. The CDR3 nucleotides are TGTGCCAGCAGCCGGTCCGGGGGGTACCAAGAGACCCAGTACTTC. It is translated as CASSRSGGYQETQYF.

This clonotype was observed a few times. This chain connects TRBV6-1 to TRBJ2-1; TRBD2 matches 7 bases. The CDR3 covers 15 residues. In germline, CDR1 is MNHNS, CDR2 SASEGT. V gave up 5 bases and J gave up 7 bases; unmatched junction bases: 11. The CDR3 sequence: CASSRRGMDLNEQFF. DNA of the CDR3: TGTGCCAGCAGTCGGCGGGGGATGGATCTTAATGAGCAGTTCTTC.

The rearrangement links TRBV27 to TRBJ2-3, with D perhaps matching TRBD2 (5 bases). The V end lost 3 bases, the J end lost 0 bases, and 13 bases lay between the germline ends. The CDR3 has 16 amino acids. Germline V lookup: CDR1 MNHEY, CDR2 SMNVEV (reference sequence). CDR3 sequence reads: CASSFLSPGSTDTQYF. The CDR3 DNA reads TGTGCCAGCAGTTTCCTATCCCCGGGGAGCACAGATACGCAGTATTTT.

A few counts support this clonotype. The gene calls are TRBV6-6 and TRBJ2-7, with unresolved D. The germline V and J ends were trimmed by 2 bases and 6 bases, with 11 bases remaining between them. CDR1 MNHNY and CDR2 SVGAGI come from the germline V gene (reference sequence). The CDR3 contains 13 residues. The CDR3 region is CASSYVSGSEQYF. The CDR3 region has the DNA TGTGCCAGCAGTTACGTTTCCGGGTCCGAGCAGTACTTC.

This chain joins TRBV20-1 and TRBJ2-3; 13 positions match TRBD2. The CDR3 extends over 14 amino acids. Germline trimming cut 1 base from V and 9 bases from J; bases unmatched to any gene: 4. Germline V gives CDR1 DFQATT, CDR2 SNEGSKA (reference sequence). The CDR3 bases are TGCAGTGCTAGAGTTGGGACTAGCGGGACGACGCAGTATTTT. Its translation is CSARVGTSGTTQYF.

The gene calls are TRBV20-1 and TRBJ2-5, with 8 bases matching TRBD2. The DNA end lines up better with TRBJ2-7; the J call may be wrong. CDR1 is DFQATT, CDR2 SNEGSKA, per germline (reference sequence). The CDR3 spans 16 residues. The CDR3 coding sequence is TGCAGTGCTAGAGATCCGGGGGGGGGACACACCTACGAGCAGTACTTC. Translated, it gives CSARDPGGGHTYEQYF.

Ten or more counts support this clonotype. The chain recombines TRBV4-1 with TRBJ2-2; D is perhaps TRBD1 (6 bases). The V gene's germline CDR1 is MGHRA and CDR2 YSYEKL. The germline V and J ends were trimmed by 0 bases and 9 bases, with 20 bases remaining between them. CDR3 size: 17 residues. The CDR3 is CASSQEFGRNQGRELFF. CDR3 in DNA: TGCGCCAGCAGCCAAGAATTTGGGAGAAATCAGGGGAGGGAGCTGTTTTTT.

This clonotype was found a few times. CDR3 sequence: CASSLGTGGDTQETQYF. The CDR3 nucleotides read TGTGCCAGCAGCTTAGGGACAGGGGGCGATACCCAAGAGACCCAGTACTTC. This chain connects TRBV7-2 to TRBJ2-7; 11 bases match TRBD1. The J call may be incorrect, as the DNA end agrees better with TRBJ2-5. This CDR3 is built from 17 residues. The germline CDR1 and CDR2 sequences are SGHTA and FQGNSA.

This clonotype was picked up a small number of times. The chain carries TRBV12-3 or TRBV12-4 and TRBJ1-2; tentative D call: TRBD1 (5 bases). This CDR3 contains 13 residues. V was trimmed by 5 bases and J by 8 bases, leaving 15 bases between them. DNA for the CDR3: TGTGCCAGCAGTGTGGCCGGGGGTGGAGGCTACACCTTC. This encodes CASSVAGGGGYTF.

As for this clonotype: A junction boundary mismatches the germline segment, possibly from a read error. The chain combines TRBV29-1 with TRBJ1-2; the D gene is possibly TRBD1 (5 bases). The CDR3 loop spans 12 amino acids. Germline V gives CDR1 SQVTM, CDR2 ANQGSEA. CDR3 protein: CSVEGRDYGYAF. The CDR3, as DNA: TGCAGCGTTGAAGGTCGGGACTATGGCTACGCCTTC.

With respect to this clonotype: Mismatch with germline at one junction end may stem from a read error. The chain couples TRBV7-3 to TRBJ2-2; D is possibly TRBD2 (6 bases). Germline V gene data show CDR1 as SGHTA and CDR2 as FQGTGA. The CDR3 covers 14 residues. CDR3 region: CASSRKGGAGELFF. CDR3 in DNA: TGCGCCAGCAGCCGTAAAGGCGGGGCCGGGGAGCTGTTTTTT.

V gene TRBV29-1 combines with J gene TRBJ2-1; 7 bases match TRBD1. V lost 2 bases to trimming and J lost 7 bases; unmatched junction nucleotides: 5. The CDR3 length is 13 residues. Germline V gene data show CDR1 as SQVTM and CDR2 as ANQGSEA. Written as DNA, the CDR3 is TGCAGCGTTGAAAAGGACAGGCCTAATGAGCAGTTCTTC. This sequence encodes CSVEKDRPNEQFF.

At least ten counts were recorded for this clonotype. J is TRBJ2-4 and V is TRBV14; D possibly corresponds to TRBD2 (5 bases). Germline V CDR1 and CDR2: SGHDN, FVKESK. The length of the CDR3 is 12 residues. Trimming pared 4 bases from V and 6 bases from J, leaving 7 bases between. The CDR3 nucleotides read TGTGCCAGCAGCCGGACTGGAAACATTCAGTACTTC. As protein: CASSRTGNIQYF. Complete variable domain (other parts from reference TRBV14 and TRBJ2-4): EAGVTQFPSHSVIEKGQTVTLRCDPISGHDNLYWYRRVMGKEIKFLLHFVKESKQDESGMPNNRFLAERTGGTYSTLKVQPAELEDSGVYFCASSRTGNIQYFGAGTRLSVL.

This clonotype has more than one count but fewer than ten. The CDR3 sequence: CASSLALGEGRETQYF. Here the CDR3 DNA reads TGTGCCAGCAGCTTGGCCCTGGGGGAGGGACGAGAGACCCAGTACTTC. V gene TRBV7-2 combines with J gene TRBJ2-5, with TRBD2 matching 7 bases. V lost 3 bases, J lost 4 bases, and 11 bases stayed unmatched. Germline CDR1 is SGHTA and CDR2 is FQGNSA. The CDR3 is 16 amino acids.

V gene TRBV6-6 combines with J gene TRBJ1-1; D gene ambiguous. The CDR3 is 15 residues long. CDR1 is MNHNY, CDR2 SVGAGI, per germline (reference sequence). With 2 bases removed from V and 1 base from J, the gap between germline ends came to 11 bases. The CDR3 is CASSYPLHRNTEAFF. The CDR3 DNA reads as TGTGCCAGCAGTTACCCCCTACACAGGAACACTGAAGCTTTCTTT.

The V call is TRBV3-1, the J call TRBJ2-2; no reliable D call. This CDR3 is 14 amino acids long. CDR1 is LGHDT, CDR2 YNNKEL, per germline (reference sequence). Between the trimmed V and J ends, which lost 2 bases and 4 bases, there was a span of 8 bases. The CDR3 DNA sequence: TGTGCCAGCAGCCAATTGGTGTCCACCGGGGAGCTGTTTTTT. Its translation: CASSQLVSTGELFF.